The present TCR beta chain was sequenced within a study of blood T cell repertoires in COVID-19. In the study overall: Acute and convalescent COVID-19 specimens originated in the United States, Italy and Spain.

The table came from immunoSEQ multiplex PCR; TCRdb's copy has only in-frame clones and leaves some out. The sample contains approximately 200,000 clones, around 84% of which appear only once. This clonotype originated in a man aged 40-49 years with acute or convalescent COVID-19. The sequenced material came from peripheral blood.

For the CDR3, the DNA is TGTGCCAGCAGCCCCATGAAGGGGGTCCTCTACGAGCAGTACTTC. Its translation is CASSPMKGVLYEQYF. The chain is built from TRBV7-9 and TRBJ2-7; D possibly corresponds to TRBD1 (6 bases). The V end lost 5 bases, the J end lost 3 bases, and 17 bases lay between the germline ends. The CDR3 extends over 15 amino acids. Looked up from germline, CDR1 is SEHNR and CDR2 is FQNEAQ (reference sequence). The full variable domain, completed using reference TRBV7-9 and TRBJ2-7, is DTGVSQNPRHKITKRGQNVTFRCDPISEHNRLYWYRQTLGQGPEFLTYFQNEAQLEKSRLLSDRFSAERPKGSFSTLEIQRTEQGDSAMYLCASSPMKGVLYEQYFGPGTRLTVT.